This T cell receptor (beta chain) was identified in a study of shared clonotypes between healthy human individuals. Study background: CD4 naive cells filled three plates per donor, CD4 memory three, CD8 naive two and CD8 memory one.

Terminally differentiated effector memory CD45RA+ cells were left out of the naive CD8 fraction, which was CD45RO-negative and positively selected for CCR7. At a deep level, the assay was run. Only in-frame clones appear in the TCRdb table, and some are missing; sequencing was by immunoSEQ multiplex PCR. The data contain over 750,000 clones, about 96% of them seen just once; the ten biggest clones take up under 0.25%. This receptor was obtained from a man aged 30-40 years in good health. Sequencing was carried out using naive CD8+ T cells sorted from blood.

The CDR3 nucleotides are TGCAGCGCCCGGGACTACACAGATACGCAGTATTTT. Translated: CSARDYTDTQYF. The chain couples TRBV29-1 to TRBJ2-3; 7 nucleotides match TRBD2. Germline CDR1 SQVTM, CDR2 ANQGSEA. The CDR3 spans 12 residues. The junction had 3 bases not matched to a gene; V was cut back by 7 bases and J by 2 bases.